Included here is one T cell receptor (beta chain) sequence, with context. No antigen is known for it. In germline, CDR1 is SGHVS, CDR2 FQNEAQ. This CDR3 is built from 16 residues. J was trimmed by 0 bases and V by 5 bases; bases with no gene match: 9. These data come from a study of T cell responses to AZD1222 COVID-19 vaccine. Study background: Second doses were pooled across both intervals (about 4 or about 12 weeks). Notes on the study in general: Most donors were white British and more were female, and clonal diversity was possibly underestimated. When two AZD1222 doses had been given, Spike-specific TCR breadth and depth rose. Spike-wide coverage was observed for vaccine-associated CD4 TCRs, with dominant responses at 160-218 and 743-854.

Some clones are missing from TCRdb's copy, which holds only in-frame ones; the method was immunoSEQ multiplex PCR. The data contain about 180,000 clones, 88% of them seen just once; the ten biggest clones take up about 7.2%. This specimen was peripheral blood, taken on day 0 of AZD1222 vaccination. This TCR was recovered from an adult in good health. The chain carries TRBV7-8 and TRBJ1-1; 7 nucleotides agree with TRBD1. The CDR3 reads CASSPLGQGVNTEAFF. The CDR3 DNA follows: TGTGCCAGCAGCCCCTTGGGCCAGGGGGTGAACACTGAAGCTTTCTTT.